The clone carrying this T cell receptor (beta chain) was seen only a few times. Its antigen is unknown. Anti-CD3/anti-CD28 beads served as a nonspecific positive control stimulus. CD4+ T cells upregulating both CD40 ligand and CD69 were sorted as responding cells. CD8-depleted PBMCs were stimulated 15 to 20 hours with anti-CD28/CD49d costimulation, CD40-blocking antibody and enfuvirtide. The record originates from a study of persistence of HIV-infected CD4 T cells. General study points: Degenerate expanded CDR3beta sequences were enriched among CMV- and Gag-responding cells.

Sequencing used immunoSEQ version 4 in survey mode. Genomic DNA was diluted to around 10 ng/uL, up to roughly 1 ug per sample. Using immunoSEQ multiplex PCR, the repertoire was profiled, and TCRdb retains in-frame clones only, with some absent. Of about 37,000 clones detected, roughly 87% appear once; the ten largest clones hold 1.3%. This CDR3 comprises 14 residues. The V gene end was trimmed by 4 bases and the J gene end by 5 bases; junction bases not matched to a gene: 8. Germline lookup yields CDR1 SQVTM and CDR2 ANQGSEA. V gene TRBV29-1 combines with J gene TRBJ2-5; the match to TRBD1 covers 9 bases. The TCR comes from an adult man with HIV who was CMV-seropositive. The sequencing used CD4+ T cells sorted from PBMCs after approximately 19-hour stimulation, collected from a patient who received antiretroviral therapy. The CDR3 reads CSVGRGQGVETQYF. The CDR3 DNA is TGCAGCGTTGGGAGGGGACAGGGCGTCGAGACCCAGTACTTC.